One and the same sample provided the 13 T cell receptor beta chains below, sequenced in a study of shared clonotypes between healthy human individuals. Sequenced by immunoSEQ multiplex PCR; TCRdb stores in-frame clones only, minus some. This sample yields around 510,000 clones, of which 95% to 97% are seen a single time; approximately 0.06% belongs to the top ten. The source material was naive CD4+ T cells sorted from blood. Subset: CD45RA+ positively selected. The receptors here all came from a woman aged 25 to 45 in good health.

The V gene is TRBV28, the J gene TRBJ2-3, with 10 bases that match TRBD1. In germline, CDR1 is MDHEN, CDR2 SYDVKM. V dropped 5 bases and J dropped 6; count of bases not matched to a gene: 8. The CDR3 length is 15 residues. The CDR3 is CASSTTGGASDTQYF. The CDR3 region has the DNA TGTGCCAGCAGTACGACAGGGGGCGCATCGGATACGCAGTATTTT.

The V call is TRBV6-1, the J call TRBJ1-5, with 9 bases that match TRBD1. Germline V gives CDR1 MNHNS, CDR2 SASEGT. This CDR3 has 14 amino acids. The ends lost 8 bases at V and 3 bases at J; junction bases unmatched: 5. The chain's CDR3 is CASQTGGVNQPQHF. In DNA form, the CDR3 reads TGTGCCAGCCAAACAGGGGGCGTCAATCAGCCCCAGCATTTT.

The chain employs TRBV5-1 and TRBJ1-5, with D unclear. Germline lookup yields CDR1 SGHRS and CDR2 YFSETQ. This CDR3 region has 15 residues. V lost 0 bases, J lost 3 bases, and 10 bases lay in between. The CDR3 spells CASSLEGEFNQPQHF. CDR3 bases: TGCGCCAGCAGCTTGGAAGGCGAATTCAATCAGCCCCAGCATTTT. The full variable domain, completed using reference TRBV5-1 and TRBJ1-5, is KAGVTQTPRYLIKTRGQQVTLSCSPISGHRSVSWYQQTPGQGLQFLFEYFSETQRNKGNFPGRFSGRQFSNSRSEMNVSTLELGDSALYLCASSLEGEFNQPQHFGDGTRLSIL.

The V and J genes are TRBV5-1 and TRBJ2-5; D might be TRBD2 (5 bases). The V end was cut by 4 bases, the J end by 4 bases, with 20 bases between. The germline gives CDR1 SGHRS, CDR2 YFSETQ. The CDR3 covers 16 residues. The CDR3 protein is CASSLVSGPPLETQYF. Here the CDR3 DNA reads TGCGCCAGCAGCCTGGTCAGCGGTCCCCCCTTAGAGACCCAGTACTTC.

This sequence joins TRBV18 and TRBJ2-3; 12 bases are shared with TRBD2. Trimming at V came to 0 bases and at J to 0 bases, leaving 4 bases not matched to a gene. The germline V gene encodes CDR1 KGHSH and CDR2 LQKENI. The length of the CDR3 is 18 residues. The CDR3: CASSPPGLAGPSTDTQYF. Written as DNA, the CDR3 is TGTGCCAGCTCACCACCGGGACTAGCGGGCCCTAGCACAGATACGCAGTATTTT.

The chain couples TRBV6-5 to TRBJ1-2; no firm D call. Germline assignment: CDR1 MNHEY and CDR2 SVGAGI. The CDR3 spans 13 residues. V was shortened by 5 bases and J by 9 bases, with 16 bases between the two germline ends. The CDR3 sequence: CASSPTAARSYTF. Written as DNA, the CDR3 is TGTGCCAGCAGTCCTACAGCGGCCAGGAGCTACACCTTC.

The CDR3 DNA follows: TGTGCCAGCAGCTCCCCGGGGGCTTACGAGCAGTACTTC. Translation: CASSSPGAYEQYF. The gene calls are TRBV11-2 and TRBJ2-7; D assignment may be TRBD1 or TRBD2 (6 bases each). V was trimmed by 4 bases and J by 4 bases, leaving 11 bases between them. CDR1 is SGHAT, CDR2 FQNNGV, per germline. There are 13 residues in the CDR3.

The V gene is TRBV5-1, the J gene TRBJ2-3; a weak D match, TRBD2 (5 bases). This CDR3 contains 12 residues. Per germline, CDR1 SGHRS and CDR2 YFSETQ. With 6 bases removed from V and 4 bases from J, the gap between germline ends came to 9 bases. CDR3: CASTAGSDTQYF. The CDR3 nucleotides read TGCGCCAGCACCGCGGGCTCAGATACGCAGTATTTT.

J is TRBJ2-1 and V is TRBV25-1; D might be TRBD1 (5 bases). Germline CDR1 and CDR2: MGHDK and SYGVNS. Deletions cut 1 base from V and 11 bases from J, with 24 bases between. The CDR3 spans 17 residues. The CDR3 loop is CASSELVLRAESDQQFF. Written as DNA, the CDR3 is TGTGCCAGCAGTGAATTGGTGCTCAGGGCCGAATCGGATCAGCAGTTCTTC. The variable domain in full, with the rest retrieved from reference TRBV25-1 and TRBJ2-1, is EADIYQTPRYLVIGTGKKITLECSQTMGHDKMYWYQQDPGMELHLIHYSYGVNSTEKGDLSSESTVSRIRTEHFPLTLESARPSHTSQYLCASSELVLRAESDQQFFGPGTRLTVL.

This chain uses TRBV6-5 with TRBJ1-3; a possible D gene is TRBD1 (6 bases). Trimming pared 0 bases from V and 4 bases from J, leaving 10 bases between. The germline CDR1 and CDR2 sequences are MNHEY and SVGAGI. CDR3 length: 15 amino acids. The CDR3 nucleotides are TGTGCCAGCAGTTACTCAGCGGGGGCGGGAAACACCATATATTTT. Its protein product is CASSYSAGAGNTIYF.

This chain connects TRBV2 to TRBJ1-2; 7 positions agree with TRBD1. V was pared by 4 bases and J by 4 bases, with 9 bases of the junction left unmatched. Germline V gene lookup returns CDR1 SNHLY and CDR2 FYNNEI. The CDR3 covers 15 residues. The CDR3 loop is CASSVEGAMGYGYTF. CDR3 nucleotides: TGTGCCAGCAGTGTCGAGGGGGCGATGGGCTATGGCTACACCTTC.

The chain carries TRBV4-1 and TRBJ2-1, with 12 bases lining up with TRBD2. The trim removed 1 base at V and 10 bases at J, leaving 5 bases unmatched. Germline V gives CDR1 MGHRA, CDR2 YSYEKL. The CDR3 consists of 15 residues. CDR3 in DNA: TGCGCCAGCAGCCAAGGACTAGCGGGAGCGGGGGAGCAGTTCTTC. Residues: CASSQGLAGAGEQFF.

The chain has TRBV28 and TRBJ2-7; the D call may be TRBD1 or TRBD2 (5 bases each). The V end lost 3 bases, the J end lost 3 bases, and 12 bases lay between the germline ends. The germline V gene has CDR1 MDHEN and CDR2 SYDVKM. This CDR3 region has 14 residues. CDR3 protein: CASSFGGYSYEQYF. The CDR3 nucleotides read TGTGCCAGCAGTTTTGGGGGATACAGCTACGAGCAGTACTTC.